Following are 24 T cell receptor beta chains from one sample sequenced in a study of blood T cells in healthy people across ages. Primed by a sample-barcoded 5' primer and a J-beta primer mix, a second PCR proceeded for about 7 to 11 cycles. Using its own MiXCR run on the 5' RACE reads, TCRdb lists one record per CDR3 protein. The sample has 760,000 or so distinct CDR3 sequences; roughly 25% are singletons. A further study also used this sample, focusing on T cells of mothers and their children.

Sequenced: blood. The receptors were gathered from a boy younger than 18 in good health.

This clonotype was counted a few times. This chain joins TRBV2 and TRBJ2-3; D possibly corresponds to TRBD1 (6 bases). Germline loops: CDR1 SNHLY, CDR2 FYNNEI. The CDR3 extends over 15 amino acids. The V gene lost 3 bases and the J gene lost 0 bases, with 10 bases spanning the gap. The CDR3 loop is CASSDQGPSTDTQYF. The CDR3 coding sequence is TGTGCCAGCAGTGATCAGGGGCCTAGCACAGATACGCAGTATTTT.

This clonotype was picked up a small number of times. CDR3 in amino acids: CASSSPGPGGNTQYF. Written as DNA, the CDR3 is TGCGCCAGCAGCTCCCCGGGACCCGGCGGGAATACGCAGTATTTT. The chain is built from TRBV5-1 and TRBJ2-3; the D gene is possibly TRBD2 (6 bases). CDR1 and CDR2 from the germline V gene are SGHRS and YFSETQ. The V gene lost 3 bases and the J gene lost 7 bases, with 18 bases spanning the gap. There are 15 residues in the CDR3.

The rearrangement links TRBV11-2 to TRBJ1-2; D is possibly TRBD1 (6 bases). The CDR3 extends over 21 amino acids. Germline CDR1 is SGHAT and CDR2 is FQNNGV. V was pared by 1 base and J by 6 bases, with 33 bases between. This CDR3 is CASSLVIFGSPLWGADHGYTF. In DNA form, the CDR3 reads TGTGCCAGCAGCTTAGTCATCTTTGGAAGTCCGTTGTGGGGGGCAGACCATGGCTACACCTTC. Variable domain in full (rest from reference TRBV11-2 and TRBJ1-2): EAGVAQSPRYKIIEKRQSVAFWCNPISGHATLYWYQQILGQGPKLLIQFQNNGVVDDSQLPKDRFSAERLKGVDSTLKIQPAKLEDSAVYLCASSLVIFGSPLWGADHGYTFGSGTRLTVV.

This clonotype has only a few counts. The chain combines TRBV20-1 with TRBJ2-3, with D maybe TRBD2 (5 bases). The germline CDR1 and CDR2 sequences are DFQATT and SNEGSKA (reference sequence). The CDR3 sequence is 16 residues long. V lost 4 bases, J lost 4 bases, and 21 bases lay in between. The CDR3 coding sequence is TGCAGTGCTAACGGCGGGCCCTCCCGGGCAGCAGATACGCAGTATTTT. This gives the protein CSANGGPSRAADTQYF.

This chain links TRBV18 with TRBJ1-1; the D is unclear. The CDR3 totals 15 residues. CDR1 is KGHSH and CDR2 is LQKENI in the germline V gene. With 2 bases removed from V and 6 bases from J, the gap between germline ends came to 16 bases. The CDR3 loop reads CASSPRNEPGAEAFF. The CDR3 nucleotides are TGTGCCAGCTCACCAAGGAACGAACCTGGCGCTGAAGCTTTCTTT. Looking up the rest from reference TRBV18 and TRBJ1-1 gives the full variable domain: NAGVMQNPRHLVRRRGQEARLRCSPMKGHSHVYWYRQLPEEGLKFMVYLQKENIIDESGMPKERFSAEFPKEGPSILRIQQVVRGDSAAYFCASSPRNEPGAEAFFGQGTRLTVV.

This chain connects TRBV4-1 to TRBJ2-1; no clear D. V lost 0 bases and J lost 13, with 7 bases in between. The CDR3 has 11 amino acids. Germline CDR1 MGHRA, CDR2 YSYEKL. Written as DNA, the CDR3 is TGCGCCAGCAGCCAAGAGTTTATCCAGTTCTTC. It specifies CASSQEFIQFF.

V gene TRBV19 combines with J gene TRBJ2-5, with 15 bases aligning to TRBD2. TRBJ2-1 matches the DNA end more closely, so the J call is doubtful. Germline V gene sequence: CDR1 LNHDA, CDR2 SQIVND (reference sequence). The CDR3 consists of 16 residues. This CDR3 is CASSGTSGRTNNEQFF. CDR3 DNA sequence: TGTGCCAGTAGTGGGACTAGCGGGAGGACCAACAATGAGCAGTTCTTC.

The genes are TRBV27 and TRBJ2-3, with TRBD2 as a possible D gene (6 bases). Germline V gives CDR1 MNHEY, CDR2 SMNVEV (reference sequence). This CDR3 comprises 14 residues. Trimming pared 9 bases from V and 1 base from J, leaving 14 bases between. The CDR3 reads CARSHQRGTDTQYF. CDR3 sequence (DNA): TGTGCCAGATCCCATCAGCGGGGCACAGATACGCAGTATTTT.

This clonotype was detected a few times. The chain couples TRBV6-6 to TRBJ2-2, with D perhaps matching TRBD2 (5 bases). Germline loops: CDR1 MNHNY, CDR2 SVGAGI (reference sequence). The ends were cut back, 4 bases at V and 6 bases at J, with 12 bases in the middle. CDR3 length: 14 residues. As DNA, the CDR3 is TGTGCCAGCAGTTCCGGGATGGTGGCCGGGGAGCTGTTTTTT. Translated, it gives CASSSGMVAGELFF.

The table lists this clonotype with a few counts. The CDR3 coding sequence is TGTGCCAGCAGCCACTCCCACGGACAGGGGCGAAACATTCAGTACTTC. Its protein product is CASSHSHGQGRNIQYF. The V and J genes are TRBV14 and TRBJ2-4, with TRBD1 identical over 9 bases. In germline, CDR1 is SGHDN, CDR2 FVKESK. V lost 3 bases and J lost 6; bases outside the gene matches: 9. The CDR3 runs to 16 residues.

The chain joins TRBV7-2 to TRBJ2-1; D is unresolved. The germline V gene encodes CDR1 SGHTA and CDR2 FQGNSA. Trimming left V 8 bases short and J 5 bases short, with 13 bases between. The CDR3 contains 13 residues. DNA for the CDR3: TGTGCCAGCCGCCCTCCAGGAGACAATGAGCAGTTCTTC. Translated, it gives CASRPPGDNEQFF.

This clonotype was picked up a small number of times. This chain connects TRBV4-1 to TRBJ2-7; 7 bases fit TRBD2. V dropped 1 base and J dropped 3; count of bases not matched to a gene: 6. The CDR3 totals 15 residues. Germline V lookup: CDR1 MGHRA, CDR2 YSYEKL. The CDR3 reads CASSQASGSHYEQYF. Written as DNA, the CDR3 is TGCGCCAGCAGCCAAGCTAGCGGATCCCACTACGAGCAGTACTTC.

This clonotype was observed once. The gene calls are TRBV29-1 and TRBJ2-5, with 7 bases identical to TRBD1. The end of the DNA is better explained by TRBJ2-7, so the J call may be wrong. Per the germline V gene, CDR1 is SQVTM and CDR2 is ANQGSEA. The CDR3 sequence is 14 residues long. For the CDR3, the DNA is TGCAGCGTTGTCGGGGACAGCCGATCCTACGAGCAGTACTTC. It encodes CSVVGDSRSYEQYF.

This clonotype was recorded a few times. V gene TRBV12-3 or TRBV12-4 combines with J gene TRBJ2-1; 9 bases are shared with TRBD2. J was trimmed by 7 bases and V by 4 bases; bases with no gene match: 5. This CDR3 contains 14 residues. The CDR3 bases are TGTGCCAGCAGTTCAAGCGGGGGGTTGAATGAGCAGTTCTTC. Its protein product is CASSSSGGLNEQFF.

The sample holds a few counts of this clonotype. The gene calls are TRBV5-4 and TRBJ2-7; 11 bases match TRBD2. The V gene end was trimmed by 4 bases and the J gene end by 2 bases; junction bases not matched to a gene: 8. The CDR3 has 16 residues. The germline V gene has CDR1 SGHNT and CDR2 YYREEE (reference sequence). The CDR3 nucleotides read TGTGCCAGCAGCCCCGGGACTAGCGGCCCCACCTACGAGCAGTACTTC. Its translation is CASSPGTSGPTYEQYF.

This clonotype was observed at least ten times. Relative to the germline gene, one junction end is altered; a read error may explain this. The rearrangement joins TRBV9 to TRBJ2-2; possible D gene TRBD1, 6 bases. Looked up from germline, CDR1 is SGDLS and CDR2 is YYNGEE. CDR3 length: 14 residues. CDR3 DNA: TGCGCCAGCAGCGTAGGGGGTAACACCGGGGAGCTGTTTTTT. This gives the protein CASSVGGNTGELFF.

V and J are TRBV11-2 and TRBJ2-7, with D perhaps matching TRBD2 (6 bases). CDR1 and CDR2 from the germline V gene are SGHAT and FQNNGV. The CDR3 is 13 amino acids. The ends were cut back, 6 bases at V and 2 bases at J, with 11 bases in the middle. The CDR3 loop is CASSTGGPYEQYF. The CDR3 DNA follows: TGTGCCAGCAGTACCGGGGGACCCTACGAGCAGTACTTC.

A single count supports this clonotype. This chain connects TRBV4-3 to TRBJ2-5; no reliable D call. The end of the DNA fits TRBJ2-7 better, so the J call may be wrong. Germline assignment: CDR1 LGHNA and CDR2 YSLEER. CDR3 length: 13 residues. In DNA form, the CDR3 reads TGCGCCAGCAGCCAAGATACGCTTTACGAGCAGTACTTC. Protein sequence: CASSQDTLYEQYF.

A few counts support this clonotype. The rearrangement joins TRBV29-1 to TRBJ2-5; 8 nucleotides agree with TRBD1. The assigned J gene may be wrong: the sequence end matches TRBJ2-7 better. Germline CDR1 reads SQVTM; CDR2 reads ANQGSEA. CDR3 length: 15 amino acids. CDR3 sequence: CSVEAGGSNSYEQYF. CDR3 nucleotides: TGCAGCGTTGAAGCAGGGGGCTCTAACTCCTACGAGCAGTACTTC.

CDR3 region: CASSRQGASYNEQFF. As DNA, the CDR3 is TGTGCCAGTTCTAGACAGGGCGCGTCCTACAATGAGCAGTTCTTC. The chain employs TRBV2 and TRBJ2-1; 7 bases align to TRBD1. CDR1 and CDR2 from the germline V gene are SNHLY and FYNNEI. Trimming at V came to 9 bases and at J to 1 base, leaving 9 bases not matched to a gene. The CDR3 extends over 15 amino acids.

V is TRBV7-2 and J is TRBJ2-2, with 10 bases matching TRBD2. CDR3 size: 17 residues. The ends lost 5 bases at V and 2 bases at J; junction bases unmatched: 8. Looked up from germline, CDR1 is SGHTA and CDR2 is FQGNSA. CDR3 sequence: CASSHPSGGANTGELFF. CDR3 in DNA: TGTGCCAGCAGCCATCCTAGCGGGGGAGCAAACACCGGGGAGCTGTTTTTT.

This clonotype was counted between two and nine times. CDR3 DNA: TGTGCCAGCAGCGTAAGCTTCGGAGAGACCGACAATGAGCAGTTCTTC. Protein sequence: CASSVSFGETDNEQFF. The rearrangement joins TRBV9 to TRBJ2-1, with no clear D. Germline V CDR1 and CDR2: SGDLS, YYNGEE. The CDR3 is 16 residues long. Trimming stripped 1 base from V and 5 bases from J, with 16 bases between.

This clonotype was seen a handful of times. CDR3 coding DNA: TGTGCCAGCAGCTTAGCTGGGCGCAGCTCCTACAATGAGCAGTTCTTC. Translation: CASSLAGRSSYNEQFF. V gene TRBV11-2 combines with J gene TRBJ2-1; D is undetermined. Deletions cut 1 base from V and 0 bases from J, with 10 bases between. CDR1 and CDR2 (germline): SGHAT, FQNNGV. The CDR3 is 16 residues long.

This clonotype showed up just a few times. The J gene is TRBJ2-3, the V gene TRBV10-3; D gene unclear. Germline CDR1 reads ENHRY; CDR2 reads SYGVKD. The length of the CDR3 is 14 residues. Trimming removed 0 bases at V and 2 bases at J, with 6 bases between. The CDR3 protein is CAISESSYTDTQYF. The CDR3 DNA follows: TGTGCCATCAGTGAGTCGTCCTACACAGATACGCAGTATTTT.